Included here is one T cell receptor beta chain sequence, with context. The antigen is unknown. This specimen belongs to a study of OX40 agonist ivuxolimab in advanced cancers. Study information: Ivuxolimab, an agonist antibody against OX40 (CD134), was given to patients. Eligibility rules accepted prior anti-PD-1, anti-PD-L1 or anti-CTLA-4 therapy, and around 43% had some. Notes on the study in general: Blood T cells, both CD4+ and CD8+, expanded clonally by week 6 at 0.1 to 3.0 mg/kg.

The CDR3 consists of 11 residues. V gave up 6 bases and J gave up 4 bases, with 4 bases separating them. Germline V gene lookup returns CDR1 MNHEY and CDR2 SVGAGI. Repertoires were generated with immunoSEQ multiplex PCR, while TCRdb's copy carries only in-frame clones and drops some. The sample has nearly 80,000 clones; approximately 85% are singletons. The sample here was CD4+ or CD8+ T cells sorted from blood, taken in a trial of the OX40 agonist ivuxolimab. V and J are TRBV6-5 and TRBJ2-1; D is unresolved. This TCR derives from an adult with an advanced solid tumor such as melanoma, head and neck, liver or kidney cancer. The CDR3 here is CASRSYNEQFF. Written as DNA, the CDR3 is TGTGCCAGCAGGTCATACAATGAGCAGTTCTTC.